This T cell receptor (beta chain) was profiled in a study of T cell responses to AZD1222 COVID-19 vaccine (dated by TCRdb to the early 2020s). About the investigation overall: AZD1222 recipients with second doses at about 4 weeks or about 12 weeks were pooled, because spike-specific TCR depth and breadth did not differ between schedules. TCR sequencing was performed for 230 to 250 trial participants, of whom roughly 200 were given two doses of AZD1222 and some 26 were given two doses of MenACWY control vaccine. Enrollment into the trials was organized by age into subgroups of 18-55, 56-69 and 70-plus years, and those subgroups contained approximately 150, 30 and 60 TCR-sequenced participants, respectively. Beyond this particular receptor, the publication reports: The 56-69-year group was small, and its depth increase did not reach significance, likely because of low power. Only 5 to 7 AZD1222 recipients were SARS-CoV-2 seropositive at baseline, limiting conclusions about previously exposed vaccinees. Because no day 14 peak-response samples were available, repertoires were characterized only after the peak T cell response. The vaccine-associated CD4 TCRs covered the entire spike protein, and the dominant responses fell in regions 160-218 and 743-854. A significant rise in spike-specific TCR breadth and depth was observed after two AZD1222 doses relative to day 0 and relative to MenACWY recipients. Reportedly, almost half of the unique spike-specific TCRs recognized epitopes lying outside the regions that are mutated in the B.1.351 and B.1.1.7 variants. Most participants were white British and females outnumbered males, and the authors suggested that clonal diversity may have been underestimated.

Taken with the paper, the label for time point translates to: baseline before first vaccination. The vaccinee samples were drawn from two UK trials, COV001 and COV002, one of which was a single-blind randomized controlled phase 2/3 trial testing AZD1222 (ChAdOx1 nCoV-19) in healthy adults. For TCRbeta chain sequencing, PBMC samples from trial participants were taken at day 0 and at day 28 after the second dose. The CDR3 regions of human TCRbeta chains were analyzed by immunosequencing. From the authors' description of their analysis: TCRs in the repertoires were matched against a reference library of SARS-CoV-2-specific TCRs that had been generated with the MIRA antigen-specificity platform. Breadth was defined as the fraction of unique TCRs that were SARS-CoV-2-associated, and depth was defined as the fraction of total T cells that were SARS-CoV-2-associated. Using the MIRA data, each spike-specific TCR was mapped to the spike region that the TCR reacts to and placed in a CD4 or CD8 class. Log10-transformed breadth and depth values were compared by one-way ANOVA with Sidak's multiple comparisons tests. This immuneACCESS table, as held by TCRdb, lists in-frame sequences with V and J called but not all clones. Of the missing ones, under half trace to an unresolved V gene in checked studies; the others have no known cause. Clone size and V and J calls were adopted from that table, with D and trimming inferred from the DNA. The sample records 100,000 to 150,000 clones, 89% of which are singletons. Clones ranked in the top ten supply around 1.5% of the sample.

CDR1 MNHEY and CDR2 SVGAGI were looked up in the germline V gene. The CDR3, cysteine through phenylalanine, is 15 amino acids long. The CDR3 DNA has 45 bases and is translated from base 1. The junction shows trimming of 5 bases on V and 7 bases on J, and the gene matches do not reach 9 bases of it. A word on this clone: No cognate antigen has been identified for it. The input lacks base qualities; no much larger clone sits a single base away.

Material: peripheral blood, obtained on day 0 of AZD1222 vaccination. The rearrangement joined TRBV6-5 to TRBJ1-4; 8 of the junction bases match TRBD1. The origin of this receptor is an adult in good health. CDR3 loop: CASSRQGQDPEKLFF. The DNA sequence is TGTGCCAGCAGTCGGCAGGGACAGGATCCTGAAAAACTGTTTTTT.